The 21 T cell receptor beta chains listed next were all sequenced from one sample in a study of blood T cell repertoires in COVID-19. Generated by immunoSEQ multiplex PCR, the TCRdb table keeps only in-frame clones and is missing some. Of 100,000 to 150,000 clones listed, about 86% are singletons. The sample consisted of peripheral blood. These receptors were obtained from a man older than 75 with active or convalescent COVID-19.

The chain links TRBV5-4 to TRBJ2-1; 8 bases fit TRBD2. Germline assignment: CDR1 SGHNT and CDR2 YYREEE (reference sequence). The V gene end was trimmed by 1 base and the J gene end by 3 bases; junction bases not matched to a gene: 6. This CDR3 has 16 amino acids. CDR3 in amino acids: CASSLRRGEIYNEQFF. The DNA of the CDR3 is TGTGCCAGCAGCTTGAGGCGGGGGGAAATCTACAATGAGCAGTTCTTC.

The V call is TRBV27, the J call TRBJ1-2; 7 bases are a match to TRBD1. The CDR3 runs to 14 residues. CDR1 and CDR2 (germline): MNHEY, SMNVEV (reference sequence). V lost 5 bases to trimming and J lost 3 bases; unmatched junction nucleotides: 6. The CDR3 nucleotides are TGTGCCAGCAGTATGGGGACAGAGGACTATGGCTACACCTTC. Translation gives CASSMGTEDYGYTF.

V usage is TRBV6-1 and J usage is TRBJ2-3; 7 bases line up with TRBD2. V lost 4 bases and J lost 2; bases outside the gene matches: 12. The CDR3 spans 17 residues. CDR1 and CDR2 (germline): MNHNS, SASEGT. CDR3 in amino acids: CASSVDQWRGNTDTQYF. The CDR3 DNA is TGTGCCAGCAGTGTGGATCAGTGGCGGGGGAACACAGATACGCAGTATTTT.

This clone was detected only once. The rearrangement joins TRBV28 to TRBJ2-4; tentative D call: TRBD1 (6 bases). V dropped 7 bases and J dropped 2 bases, with 12 bases sitting between them. This CDR3 region has 14 residues. Germline V CDR1 and CDR2: MDHEN, SYDVKM. CDR3 protein: CASTPGDSKNIQYF. CDR3 in DNA: TGTGCCAGCACTCCAGGGGATTCCAAAAACATTCAGTACTTC.

J is TRBJ1-1 and V is TRBV29-1; the D is unclear. The germline V and J ends were trimmed by 6 bases and 1 base, with 6 bases remaining between them. CDR3 size: 11 residues. Germline V gene lookup returns CDR1 SQVTM and CDR2 ANQGSEA. The DNA of the CDR3 is TGCAGCGTCCAACAGAACACTGAAGCTTTCTTT. It codes for CSVQQNTEAFF.

This clone turned up a few times. CDR3: CASNEAGGLTEAFF. The DNA of the CDR3 is TGTGCCAGCAACGAGGCAGGGGGTCTCACTGAAGCTTTCTTT. The V and J genes are TRBV25-1 and TRBJ1-1, with 7 nucleotides matching TRBD1. This CDR3 contains 14 residues. The V and J ends lost 7 bases and 4 bases, in that order; junction bases with no gene match: 9. Per germline, CDR1 MGHDK and CDR2 SYGVNS.

The chain has TRBV5-8 and TRBJ2-5, with D maybe TRBD1 (8 bases). From germline, CDR1 is SGHTS and CDR2 YDEGEE. Trimming removed 3 bases at V and 1 base at J, with 19 bases between. The CDR3 sequence is 17 residues long. CDR3 in amino acids: CASSSYGQGGFQETQYF. The DNA of the CDR3 is TGTGCCAGCAGCTCCTACGGACAGGGAGGGTTCCAAGAGACCCAGTACTTC.

In nucleotides, the CDR3 is TGTGCCAGCAGCCCCTCCGCAGGGGCAAACACTGAAGCTTTCTTT. This codes for CASSPSAGANTEAFF. The V gene is TRBV7-3, the J gene TRBJ1-1; the D gene is possibly TRBD1 (6 bases). Between the trimmed V and J ends, which lost 5 bases and 2 bases, there was a span of 15 bases. The CDR3 totals 15 residues. CDR1 is SGHTA, CDR2 FQGTGA, per germline.

This chain joins TRBV11-1 and TRBJ1-1; 7 bases line up with TRBD1. Germline V gene data show CDR1 as SGHAT and CDR2 as FQDESV (reference sequence). The V and J ends lost 3 bases and 4 bases, in that order; junction bases with no gene match: 8. The length of the CDR3 is 15 residues. CDR3 coding DNA: TGTGCCAGCAGCTTGCGAGGGGGCAAGGTCACTGAAGCTTTCTTT. Translated, it gives CASSLRGGKVTEAFF.

The chain has TRBV27 and TRBJ2-2; TRBD2 matches 12 bases. The CDR3 runs 15 residues. The V gene end was trimmed by 7 bases and the J gene end by 2 bases; junction bases not matched to a gene: 2. Germline V gene lookup returns CDR1 MNHEY and CDR2 SMNVEV (reference sequence). The DNA for the CDR3 is TGTGCCAGCAAACTAGCGGGGGGTAACACCGGGGAGCTGTTTTTT. This codes for CASKLAGGNTGELFF.

This clone was seen only a few times. The chain is built from TRBV6-2 or TRBV6-3 and TRBJ2-3, with TRBD2 identical over 7 bases. The germline CDR1 and CDR2 sequences are MNHEY and SVGEGT. The CDR3 covers 16 residues. V dropped 4 bases and J dropped 6; count of bases not matched to a gene: 13. This chain's CDR3 is CASSSWRGTQLDTQYF. DNA for the CDR3: TGTGCCAGCAGTTCTTGGCGGGGGACGCAACTGGATACGCAGTATTTT.

V and J are TRBV7-9 and TRBJ2-3, with 11 positions matching TRBD1. The CDR3 length is 16 residues. Looked up from germline, CDR1 is SEHNR and CDR2 is FQNEAQ (reference sequence). V trimming: 5 bases; J trimming: 3 bases; junction bases outside the gene matches: 7. Here the CDR3 DNA reads TGTGCCAGCAGCCCAAGGACAGGGGGCTTGACAGATACGCAGTATTTT. It encodes CASSPRTGGLTDTQYF.

As regards this clone: Its ends do not fully match the called genes, so a read error is possible. The V and J genes are TRBV6-1 and TRBJ1-2, with 7 positions matching TRBD1. The CDR3 has 14 residues. Germline loops: CDR1 MNHNS, CDR2 SASEGT. The CDR3 bases are TGTGCCAGCAGGGAAGGGGGCTTAGACTATGGCTACACCTTC. It specifies CASREGGLDYGYTF.

CDR3 in DNA: TGTGCCAGCAGCCAAGCAGGGTTAGGCACAGATACGCAGTATTTT. Amino acids: CASSQAGLGTDTQYF. The chain combines TRBV3-1 (or the pseudogene TRBV3-2) with TRBJ2-3; a weak D match, TRBD1 (5 bases). CDR3 length: 15 residues. CDR1 and CDR2 (germline): LGHDT, YNNKEL (reference sequence). Between the trimmed V and J ends, which lost 1 base and 1 base, there was a span of 9 bases.

The V and J genes are TRBV6-6 and TRBJ2-2; D unclear. From germline, CDR1 is MNHNY and CDR2 SVGAGI (reference sequence). The CDR3 contains 13 residues. V lost 2 bases to trimming and J lost 6 bases, with 7 bases between them. The CDR3 nucleotides are TGTGCCAGCAGTTACGGCGGCGCCGGGGAGCTGTTTTTT. It codes for CASSYGGAGELFF.

The chain employs TRBV5-1 and TRBJ1-3; D might be TRBD1 (5 bases). Looked up from germline, CDR1 is SGHRS and CDR2 is YFSETQ. The ends were cut back, 6 bases at V and 0 bases at J, with 10 bases in the middle. The CDR3 consists of 14 residues. The CDR3 DNA follows: TGCGCCAGCATGGACATAAGCTCTGGAAACACCATATATTTT. Amino acids: CASMDISSGNTIYF.

This chain connects TRBV12-3 or TRBV12-4 to TRBJ2-7; tentative D call: TRBD2 (5 bases). CDR3 length: 11 residues. The germline V and J ends were trimmed by 5 bases and 7 bases, with 9 bases remaining between them. The CDR3, as DNA: TGTGCCAGCAGTGCCCGAGGGGAGCAGTACTTC. It specifies CASSARGEQYF.

The count of this clone is one. V gene TRBV28 combines with J gene TRBJ1-2, with TRBD1 as a possible D gene (5 bases). CDR1 MDHEN and CDR2 SYDVKM come from the germline V gene. This CDR3 region has 13 residues. V was pared by 6 bases and J by 6 bases, with 14 bases between. The CDR3 sequence: CASRLAGDNGYTF. CDR3 in DNA: TGTGCCAGCAGGCTCGCGGGGGATAATGGCTACACCTTC.

This rearrangement joins TRBV19 to TRBJ2-3; tentatively, D is TRBD1 (6 bases). CDR1 LNHDA and CDR2 SQIVND come from the germline V gene (reference sequence). The CDR3 is made up of 14 amino acids. V gave up 5 bases and J gave up 1 base, with 10 bases separating them. CDR3 region: CASSSPGGTDTQYF. The CDR3 DNA reads as TGTGCCAGTAGTTCGCCAGGGGGCACAGATACGCAGTATTTT.

The chain employs TRBV7-3 and TRBJ2-7; 7 nucleotides align to TRBD2. V lost 5 bases, J lost 7 bases, and 5 bases stayed unmatched. Germline CDR1 reads SGHTA; CDR2 reads FQGTGA. CDR3 length: 12 amino acids. CDR3 loop: CASSPQGGEQYF. The CDR3 DNA reads TGTGCCAGCAGCCCTCAGGGAGGGGAGCAGTACTTC. The variable domain in full, completed from reference TRBV7-3 and TRBJ2-7, reads GAGVSQTPSNKVTEKGKYVELRCDPISGHTALYWYRQSLGQGPEFLIYFQGTGAADDSGLPNDRFFAVRPEGSVSTLKIQRTERGDSAVYLCASSPQGGEQYFGPGTRLTVT.

This sequence joins TRBV6-4 and TRBJ1-6; the D gene is possibly TRBD1 (6 bases). The CDR3 totals 14 residues. Looked up from germline, CDR1 is MRHNA and CDR2 is SNTAGT. Trimming took off 3 bases at V and 10 bases at J, with 13 bases between the two ends. The CDR3 reads CASSDQGQGSPLHF. The CDR3, as DNA: TGTGCCAGCAGTGATCAGGGGCAGGGATCACCCCTCCACTTT.